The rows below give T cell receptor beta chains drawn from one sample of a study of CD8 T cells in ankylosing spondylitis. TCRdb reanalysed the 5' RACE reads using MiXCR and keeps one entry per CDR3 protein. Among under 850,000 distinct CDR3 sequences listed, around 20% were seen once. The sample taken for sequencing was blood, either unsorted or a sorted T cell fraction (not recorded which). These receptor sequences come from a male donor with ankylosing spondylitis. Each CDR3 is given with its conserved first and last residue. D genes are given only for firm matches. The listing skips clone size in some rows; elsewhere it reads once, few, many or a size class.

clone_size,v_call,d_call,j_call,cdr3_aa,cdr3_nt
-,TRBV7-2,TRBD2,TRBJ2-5,CASGTSGRRETQYF,TGTGCCAGCGGGACTAGCGGGAGGAGAGAGACCCAGTACTTC
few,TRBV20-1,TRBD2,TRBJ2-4,CSAQTSGSSYDKNIQYF,TGCAGTGCCCAGACTAGCGGGAGTAGTTATGACAAAAACATTCAGTACTTC
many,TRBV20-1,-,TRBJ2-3,CSASPVEARGGTDTQYF,TGCAGTGCTAGCCCGGTAGAGGCCCGAGGGGGCACAGATACGCAGTATTTT
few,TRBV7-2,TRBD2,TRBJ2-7,CASSLVPSGRDGDEQYF,TGTGCCAGCAGCTTAGTACCTAGCGGGAGAGATGGGGACGAGCAGTACTTC
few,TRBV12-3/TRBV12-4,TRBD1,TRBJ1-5,CASRQTGGSQPQHF,TGTGCCAGCAGACAGACAGGGGGCAGTCAGCCCCAGCATTTT
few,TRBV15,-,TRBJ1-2,CATSRDQRGSHYGYTF,TGTGCCACCAGCAGAGATCAGCGGGGCAGCCACTATGGCTACACCTTC
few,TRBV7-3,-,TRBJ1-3,CASSLGYEDGGYDSGNTIYF,TGTGCCAGCAGCTTAGGGTATGAGGACGGAGGTTATGACTCTGGAAACACCATATATTTT
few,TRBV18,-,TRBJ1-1,CASSPPHRGTTEAFF,TGTGCCAGCTCACCACCTCACCGGGGGACCACTGAAGCTTTCTTT
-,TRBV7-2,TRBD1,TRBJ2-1,CASSRQGVVKNEQFF,TGTGCCAGCAGCCGACAGGGGGTCGTCAAGAATGAGCAGTTCTTC
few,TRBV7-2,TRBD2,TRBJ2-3,CASSPQVRELADTQYF,TGTGCCAGCAGCCCGCAGGTGCGGGAGCTTGCAGATACGCAGTATTTT
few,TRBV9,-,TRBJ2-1,CASSVEVAGPTYNEQFF,TGTGCCAGCAGCGTAGAGGTGGCAGGGCCGACGTACAATGAGCAGTTCTTC